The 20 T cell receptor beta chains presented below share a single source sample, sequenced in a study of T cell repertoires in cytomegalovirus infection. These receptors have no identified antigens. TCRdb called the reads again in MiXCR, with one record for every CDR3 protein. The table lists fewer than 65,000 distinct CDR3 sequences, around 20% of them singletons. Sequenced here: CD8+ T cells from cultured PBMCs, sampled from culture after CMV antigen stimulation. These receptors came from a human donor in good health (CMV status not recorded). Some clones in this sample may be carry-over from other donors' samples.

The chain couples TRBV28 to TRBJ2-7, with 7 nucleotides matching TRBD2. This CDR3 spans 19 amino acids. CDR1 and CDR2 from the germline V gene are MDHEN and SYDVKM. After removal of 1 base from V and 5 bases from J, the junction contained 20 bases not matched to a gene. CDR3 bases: TGTGCCAGCAGTTTATTTGGTAGCGGGCCCGAGTTTTCTGCTAACGAGCAGTACTTC. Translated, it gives CASSLFGSGPEFSANEQYF.

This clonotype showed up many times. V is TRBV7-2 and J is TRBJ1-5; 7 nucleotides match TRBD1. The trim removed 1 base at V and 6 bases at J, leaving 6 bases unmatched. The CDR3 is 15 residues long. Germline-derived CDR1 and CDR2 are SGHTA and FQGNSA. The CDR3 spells CASSLGQGERQPQHF. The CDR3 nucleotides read TGTGCCAGCAGCTTAGGACAGGGAGAACGTCAGCCCCAGCATTTT.

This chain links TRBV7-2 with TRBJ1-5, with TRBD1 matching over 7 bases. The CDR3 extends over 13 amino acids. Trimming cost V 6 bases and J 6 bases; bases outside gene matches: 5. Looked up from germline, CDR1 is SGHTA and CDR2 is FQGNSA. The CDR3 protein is CASSMTGPQPQHF. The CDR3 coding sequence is TGTGCCAGCAGTATGACAGGGCCTCAGCCCCAGCATTTT.

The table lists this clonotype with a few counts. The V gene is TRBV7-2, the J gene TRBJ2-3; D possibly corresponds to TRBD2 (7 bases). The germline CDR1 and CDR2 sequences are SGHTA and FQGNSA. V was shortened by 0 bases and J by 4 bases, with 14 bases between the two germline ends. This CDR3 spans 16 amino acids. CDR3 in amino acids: CASSLARGAPADTQYF. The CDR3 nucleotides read TGTGCCAGCAGCTTAGCACGGGGGGCGCCCGCAGATACGCAGTATTTT.

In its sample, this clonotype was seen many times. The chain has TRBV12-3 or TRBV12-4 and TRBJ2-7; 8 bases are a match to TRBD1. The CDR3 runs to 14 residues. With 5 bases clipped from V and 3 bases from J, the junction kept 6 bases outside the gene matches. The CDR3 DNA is TGTGCCAGCAGTCCACTCGACAGGGGCTACGAGCAGTACTTC. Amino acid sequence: CASSPLDRGYEQYF.

CDR3 DNA: TGTGCCAGCAGCTCCGAGCCCGGGACTTTCCACTACGAGCAGTACTTC. It translates to CASSSEPGTFHYEQYF. J is TRBJ2-7 and V is TRBV5-4; TRBD2 might be the D (6 bases). The V and J ends lost 3 bases and 3 bases respectively, with 19 bases between them. Germline assignment: CDR1 SGHNT and CDR2 YYREEE (reference sequence). The CDR3 loop spans 16 amino acids.

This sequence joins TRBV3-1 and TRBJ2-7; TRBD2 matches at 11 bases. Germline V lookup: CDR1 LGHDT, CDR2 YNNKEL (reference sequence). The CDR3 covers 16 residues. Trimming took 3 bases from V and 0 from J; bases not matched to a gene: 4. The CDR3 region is CASSQVGLAASYEQYF. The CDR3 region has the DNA TGTGCCAGCAGCCAGGTGGGACTAGCGGCCTCCTACGAGCAGTACTTC.

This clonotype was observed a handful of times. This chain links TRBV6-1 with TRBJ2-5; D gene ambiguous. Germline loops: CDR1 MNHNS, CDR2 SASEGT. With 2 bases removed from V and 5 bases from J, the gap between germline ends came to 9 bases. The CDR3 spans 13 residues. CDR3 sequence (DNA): TGTGCCAGCAGTGAATTTGGGTGGGAGACCCAGTACTTC. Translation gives CASSEFGWETQYF.

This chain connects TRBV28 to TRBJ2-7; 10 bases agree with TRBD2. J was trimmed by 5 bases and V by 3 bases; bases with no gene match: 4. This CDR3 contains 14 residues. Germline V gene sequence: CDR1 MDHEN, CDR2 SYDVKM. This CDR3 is CASSFTSGMNEQYF. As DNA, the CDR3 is TGTGCCAGCAGTTTTACTAGCGGGATGAACGAGCAGTACTTC.

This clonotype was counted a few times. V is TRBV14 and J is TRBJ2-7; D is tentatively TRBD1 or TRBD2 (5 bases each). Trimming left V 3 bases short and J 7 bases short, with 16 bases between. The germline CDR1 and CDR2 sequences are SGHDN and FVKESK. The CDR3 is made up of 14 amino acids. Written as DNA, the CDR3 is TGTGCCAGCAGCCAGCGAGGGGCGAGGGGTGAGCAGTACTTC. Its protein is CASSQRGARGEQYF.

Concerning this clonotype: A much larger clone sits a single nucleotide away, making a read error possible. CDR3 nucleotides: TGCAGTGCTAGACTGGGGAGGGCCACAGATACGCAGTATTTT. Amino acid sequence: CSARLGRATDTQYF. The J gene is TRBJ2-3, the V gene TRBV20-1, with 7 bases matching TRBD2. Losses at the gene ends were 2 bases for V and 2 bases for J; bases not matched to a gene: 4. Germline V gene data show CDR1 as DFQATT and CDR2 as SNEGSKA (reference sequence). The CDR3 covers 14 residues.

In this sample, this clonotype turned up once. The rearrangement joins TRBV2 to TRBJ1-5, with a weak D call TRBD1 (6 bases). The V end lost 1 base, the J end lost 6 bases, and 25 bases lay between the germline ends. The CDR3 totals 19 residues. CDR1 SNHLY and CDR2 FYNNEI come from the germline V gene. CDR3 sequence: CASSEGVSLGGEGGQPQHF. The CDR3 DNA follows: TGTGCCAGCAGTGAAGGGGTGAGCTTAGGGGGGGAAGGCGGTCAGCCCCAGCATTTT.

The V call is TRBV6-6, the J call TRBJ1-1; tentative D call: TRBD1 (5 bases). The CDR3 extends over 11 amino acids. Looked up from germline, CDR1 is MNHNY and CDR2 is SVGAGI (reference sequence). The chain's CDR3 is CAAYGGTEAFF. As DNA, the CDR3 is TGTGCTGCCTACGGGGGCACTGAAGCTTTCTTT.

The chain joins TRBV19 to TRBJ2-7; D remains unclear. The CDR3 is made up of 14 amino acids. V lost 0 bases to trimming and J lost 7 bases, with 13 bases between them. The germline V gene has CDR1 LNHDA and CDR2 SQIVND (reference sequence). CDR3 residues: CASSIDLRGTEQYF. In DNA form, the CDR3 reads TGTGCCAGTAGTATAGATCTGCGCGGAACAGAGCAGTACTTC.

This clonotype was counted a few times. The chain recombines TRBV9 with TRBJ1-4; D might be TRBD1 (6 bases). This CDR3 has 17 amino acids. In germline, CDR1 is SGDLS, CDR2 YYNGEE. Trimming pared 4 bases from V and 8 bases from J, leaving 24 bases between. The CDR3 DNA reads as TGTGCCAGCAGCAGCAGCCCCGGGACACCTAGAAGGGAAAAACTGTTTTTT. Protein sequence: CASSSSPGTPRREKLFF.

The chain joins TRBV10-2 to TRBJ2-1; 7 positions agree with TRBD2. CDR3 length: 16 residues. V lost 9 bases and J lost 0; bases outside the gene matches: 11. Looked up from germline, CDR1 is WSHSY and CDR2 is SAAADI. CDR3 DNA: TGCGCCAGTGGGGGGGGAGACCACTCCTCCTACAATGAGCAGTTCTTC. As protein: CASGGGDHSSYNEQFF.

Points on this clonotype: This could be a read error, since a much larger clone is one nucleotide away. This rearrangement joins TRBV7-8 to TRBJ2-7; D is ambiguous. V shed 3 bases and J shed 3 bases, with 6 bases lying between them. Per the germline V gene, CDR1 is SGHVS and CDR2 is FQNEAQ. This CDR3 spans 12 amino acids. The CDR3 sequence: CASSFGDYEQYF. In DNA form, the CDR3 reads TGTGCCAGCAGCTTTGGGGACTACGAGCAGTACTTC.

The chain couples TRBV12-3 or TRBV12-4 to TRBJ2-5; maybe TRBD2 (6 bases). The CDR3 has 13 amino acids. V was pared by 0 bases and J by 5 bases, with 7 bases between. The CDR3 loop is CASSLASGETQYF. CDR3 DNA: TGTGCCAGCAGTTTAGCTAGCGGTGAGACCCAGTACTTC.

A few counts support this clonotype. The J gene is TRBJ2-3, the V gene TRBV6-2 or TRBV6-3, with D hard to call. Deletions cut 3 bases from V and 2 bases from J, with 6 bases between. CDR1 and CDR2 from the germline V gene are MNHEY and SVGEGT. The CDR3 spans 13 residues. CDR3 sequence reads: CASSYLFTDTQYF. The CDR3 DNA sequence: TGTGCCAGCAGTTATCTTTTCACAGATACGCAGTATTTT.

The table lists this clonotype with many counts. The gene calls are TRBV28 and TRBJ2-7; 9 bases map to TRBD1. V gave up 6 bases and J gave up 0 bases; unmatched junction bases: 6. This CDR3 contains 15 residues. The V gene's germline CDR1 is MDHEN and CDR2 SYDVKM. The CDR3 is CASRIQTGGSYEQYF. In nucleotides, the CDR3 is TGTGCCAGCAGAATACAGACAGGGGGCTCCTACGAGCAGTACTTC. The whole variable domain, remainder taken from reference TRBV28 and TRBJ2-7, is DVKVTQSSRYLVKRTGEKVFLECVQDMDHENMFWYRQDPGLGLRLIYFSYDVKMKEKGDIPEGYSVSREKKERFSLILESASTNQTSMYLCASRIQTGGSYEQYFGPGTRLTVT.